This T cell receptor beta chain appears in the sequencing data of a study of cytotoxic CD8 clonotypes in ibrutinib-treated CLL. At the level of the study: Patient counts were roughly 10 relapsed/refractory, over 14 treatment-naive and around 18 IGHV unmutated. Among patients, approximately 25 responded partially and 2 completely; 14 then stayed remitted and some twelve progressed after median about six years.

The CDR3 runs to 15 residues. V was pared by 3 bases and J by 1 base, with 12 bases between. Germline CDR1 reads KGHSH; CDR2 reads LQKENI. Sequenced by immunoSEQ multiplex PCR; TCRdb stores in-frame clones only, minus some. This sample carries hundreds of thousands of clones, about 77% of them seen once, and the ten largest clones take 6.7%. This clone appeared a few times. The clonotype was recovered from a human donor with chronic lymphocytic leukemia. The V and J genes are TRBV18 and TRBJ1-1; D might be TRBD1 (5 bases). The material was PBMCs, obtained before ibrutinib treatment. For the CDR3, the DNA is TGTGCCAGCTCACCGAACAGGCCGGAGAACACTGAAGCTTTCTTT. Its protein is CASSPNRPENTEAFF.